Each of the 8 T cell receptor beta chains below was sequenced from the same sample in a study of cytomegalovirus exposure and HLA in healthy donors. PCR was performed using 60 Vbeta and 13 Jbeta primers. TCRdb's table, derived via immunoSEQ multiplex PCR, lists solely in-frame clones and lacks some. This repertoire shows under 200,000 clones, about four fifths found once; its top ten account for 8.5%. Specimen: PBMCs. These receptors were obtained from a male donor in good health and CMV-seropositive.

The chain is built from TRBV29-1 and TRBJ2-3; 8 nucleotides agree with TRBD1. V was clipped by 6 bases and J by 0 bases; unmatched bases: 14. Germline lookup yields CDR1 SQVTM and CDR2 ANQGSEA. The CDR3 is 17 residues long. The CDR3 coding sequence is TGCAGCGTCTCTTCCCCACGACAGGGGCGTAGCACAGATACGCAGTATTTT. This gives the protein CSVSSPRQGRSTDTQYF.

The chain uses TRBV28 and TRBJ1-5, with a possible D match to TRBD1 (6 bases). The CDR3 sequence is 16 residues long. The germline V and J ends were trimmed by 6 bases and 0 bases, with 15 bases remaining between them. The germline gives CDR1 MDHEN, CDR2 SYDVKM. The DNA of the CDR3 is TGTGCCAGCAGATCAGGGTGGACAGTTAGCAATCAGCCCCAGCATTTT. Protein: CASRSGWTVSNQPQHF.

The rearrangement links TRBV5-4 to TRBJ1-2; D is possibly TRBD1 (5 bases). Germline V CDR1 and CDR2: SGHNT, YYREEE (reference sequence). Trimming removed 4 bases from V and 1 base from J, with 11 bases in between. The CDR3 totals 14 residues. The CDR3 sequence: CASSGGIHNYGYTF. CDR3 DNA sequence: TGTGCCAGCAGCGGGGGGATTCATAACTATGGCTACACCTTC.

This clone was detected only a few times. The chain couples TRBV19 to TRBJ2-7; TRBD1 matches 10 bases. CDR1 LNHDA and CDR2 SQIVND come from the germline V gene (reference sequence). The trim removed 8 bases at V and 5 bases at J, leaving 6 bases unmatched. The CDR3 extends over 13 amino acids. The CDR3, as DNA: TGTGCCAGTGCAGACAGGGGGCCCAACGAGCAGTACTTC. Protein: CASADRGPNEQYF. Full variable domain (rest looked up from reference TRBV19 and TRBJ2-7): DGGITQSPKYLFRKEGQNVTLSCEQNLNHDAMYWYRQDPGQGLRLIYYSQIVNDFQKGDIAEGYSVSREKKESFPLTVTSAQKNPTAFYLCASADRGPNEQYFGPGTRLTVT.

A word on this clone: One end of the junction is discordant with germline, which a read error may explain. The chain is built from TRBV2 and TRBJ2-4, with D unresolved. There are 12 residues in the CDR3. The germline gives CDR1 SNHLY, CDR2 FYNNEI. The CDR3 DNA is TGTGCCAGCAGTGTCTCAGAAAACAGTCAGTACTTC. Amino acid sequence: CASSVSENSQYF.

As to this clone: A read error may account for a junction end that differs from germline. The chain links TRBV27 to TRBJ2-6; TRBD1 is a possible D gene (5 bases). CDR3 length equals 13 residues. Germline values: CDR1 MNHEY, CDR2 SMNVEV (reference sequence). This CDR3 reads CASSLAGANGLTF. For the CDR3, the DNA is TGTGCCAGCAGTTTGGCTGGGGCCAACGGCCTGACTTTC.

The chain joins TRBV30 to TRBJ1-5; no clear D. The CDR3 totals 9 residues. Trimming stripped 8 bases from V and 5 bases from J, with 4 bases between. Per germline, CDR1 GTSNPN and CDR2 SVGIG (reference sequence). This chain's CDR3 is CAPDQPQHF. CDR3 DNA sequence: TGTGCCCCAGATCAGCCCCAGCATTTT.

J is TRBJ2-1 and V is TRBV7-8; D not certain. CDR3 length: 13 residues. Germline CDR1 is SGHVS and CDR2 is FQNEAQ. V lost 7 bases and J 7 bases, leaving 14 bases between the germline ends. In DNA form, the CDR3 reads TGTGCCAGCACTTCTGGAGCATGGAATGAGCAGTTCTTC. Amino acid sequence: CASTSGAWNEQFF.